Listed below are T cell receptor beta chains from one sample, sequenced in a study of cytomegalovirus exposure and HLA in healthy donors. The repertoire was sequenced with immunoSEQ multiplex PCR; TCRdb's copy has only in-frame clones and lacks some. The sample shows roughly 110,000 clones, roughly 80% of them seen only once. Sequenced: PBMCs. The source of these receptors is a woman in her twenties or thirties in good health and CMV-seropositive. Both conserved end residues are part of each CDR3. D genes are given only for firm matches. Size is omitted from some rows. Given values are once, few, many or a class for expanded clones.

abundance,j_gene,v_gene,d_gene,CDR3aa,CDR3nt
.,TRBJ1-1,TRBV2,TRBD1,CASRSGGVNEAFF,TGTGCCAGCAGATCAGGGGGTGTGAATGAAGCTTTCTTT
once,TRBJ2-7,TRBV5-6,TRBD1,CASSPDRGYEQYF,TGTGCCAGCAGTCCAGACAGGGGCTACGAGCAGTACTTC
.,TRBJ2-7,TRBV27,.,CASSLVRGAGYEQYF,TGTGCCAGCAGTTTAGTTCGGGGGGCGGGATACGAGCAGTACTTC
.,TRBJ2-1,TRBV29-1,TRBD2,CSVEFSGKGNEQFF,TGCAGCGTTGAATTTAGCGGGAAGGGGAATGAGCAGTTCTTC
.,TRBJ2-1,TRBV11-2,TRBD1,CASSLQGQGAYNEQFF,TGTGCCAGCAGCTTGCAGGGACAGGGGGCCTACAATGAGCAGTTCTTC
.,TRBJ1-1,TRBV4-1,.,CASSRPTGNGEAFF,TGCGCCAGCAGCCGACCAACAGGGAACGGTGAAGCTTTCTTT
.,TRBJ2-3,TRBV18,TRBD2,CASSPKEGGDTQYF,TGTGCCAGCTCACCAAAAGAGGGAGGGGATACGCAGTATTTT
.,TRBJ1-4,TRBV6-1,TRBD1,CASIVRQGLGEKLFF,TGTGCCAGCATTGTTAGACAGGGGCTGGGTGAAAAACTGTTTTTT
few,TRBJ2-7,TRBV7-8,TRBD1,CASSFPGTGPYEQYF,TGTGCCAGCAGCTTCCCCGGGACAGGGCCCTACGAGCAGTACTTC
.,TRBJ1-1,TRBV30,TRBD1,CAWGTDLNTEAFF,TGTGCCTGGGGGACAGACCTGAACACTGAAGCTTTCTTT
once,TRBJ2-3,TRBV20-1,.,CSGEDIDTQYF,TGCAGTGGAGAGGATATAGATACGCAGTATTTT
.,TRBJ1-2,TRBV28,TRBD1,CASSLQGSYTF,TGTGCCAGCAGCCTACAGGGGAGCTACACCTTC
.,TRBJ1-5,TRBV2,TRBD1,CASSEGDSENQPQHF,TGTGCCAGCAGTGAAGGGGACAGTGAAAATCAGCCCCAGCATTTT
.,TRBJ2-3,TRBV13,TRBD2,CASSTGWGSGGTSSTDTQYF,TGTGCCAGCAGCACCGGGTGGGGTAGCGGGGGGACTTCTAGCACAGATACGCAGTATTTT
.,TRBJ1-5,TRBV5-1,.,CASSLDPITSSPPQHF,TGCGCCAGCAGCTTGGATCCTATTACGTCTTCTCCGCCCCAGCATTTT
once,TRBJ2-1,TRBV7-8,TRBD2,CASSRALAGVYNEQFF,TGTGCCAGCAGCCGCGCCCTAGCGGGGGTTTACAATGAGCAGTTCTTC
.,TRBJ2-7,TRBV15,.,CATSRASRELYEQYF,TGTGCCACCAGCAGAGCTTCTCGGGAGCTCTACGAGCAGTACTTC
.,TRBJ1-1,TRBV14,.,CASSPYRWGWTEAFF,TGTGCCAGCAGCCCCTACAGGTGGGGTTGGACTGAAGCTTTCTTT
.,TRBJ2-6,TRBV5-1,TRBD1,CASSRSKKGQGFTLSGANVLTF,TGCGCCAGCAGCCGGAGTAAAAAGGGACAGGGGTTTACCCTCTCTGGGGCCAACGTCCTGACTTTC
.,TRBJ1-1,TRBV30,.,CAWKGVGNTEAFF,TGTGCCTGGAAGGGGGTTGGGAACACTGAAGCTTTCTTT
few,TRBJ2-4,TRBV5-4,.,CASSGWQEGKNIQYF,TGTGCCAGCAGCGGCTGGCAGGAGGGTAAAAACATTCAGTACTTC
.,TRBJ2-3,TRBV2,TRBD2,CASSEPGTSARPSTDTQYF,TGTGCCAGCAGTGAACCCGGGACTAGCGCTAGACCTAGCACAGATACGCAGTATTTT
.,TRBJ2-7,TRBV7-7,TRBD1,CASSPRTGTYEQYF,TGTGCTAGCAGCCCTCGGACAGGCACCTACGAGCAGTACTTC
.,TRBJ2-7,TRBV9,TRBD1,CASSERQGASHEQYF,TGTGCCAGCAGCGAACGACAGGGGGCTTCCCACGAGCAGTACTTC
once,TRBJ1-1,TRBV10-1,TRBD1,CASSASGGGTEAFF,TGCGCCAGCAGTGCGTCAGGGGGGGGCACTGAAGCTTTCTTT
.,TRBJ1-6,TRBV7-3,.,CASSLQGFDSPLHF,TGTGCCAGCAGCCTACAGGGTTTTGATTCACCCCTCCACTTT
few,TRBJ1-2,TRBV2,TRBD1,CAIPGTGVPERGYTF,TGTGCCATCCCCGGGACAGGGGTACCGGAGAGGGGCTACACCTTC
.,TRBJ2-7,TRBV5-1,TRBD1,CASSLRQGSPYEQYF,TGCGCCAGCAGCCTCCGACAGGGGTCCCCCTACGAGCAGTACTTC
once,TRBJ1-3,TRBV30,.,CAWSREGNTIYF,TGTGCCTGGAGTCGGGAAGGAAACACCATATATTTT
.,TRBJ2-7,TRBV10-3,.,CAISETGVREQYF,TGTGCCATCAGTGAAACGGGAGTCCGTGAGCAGTACTTC
.,TRBJ1-1,TRBV2,TRBD1,CASRPGTGVNTEAFF,TGTGCCAGCAGACCCGGGACAGGGGTGAACACTGAAGCTTTCTTT
.,TRBJ1-1,TRBV19,TRBD1,CASTITGEVGTEAFF,TGTGCCAGTACTATAACAGGGGAGGTAGGCACTGAAGCTTTCTTT
.,TRBJ2-2,TRBV6-5,.,CASSAYSPTGELFF,TGTGCCAGCAGTGCTTACTCCCCCACCGGGGAGCTGTTTTTT
.,TRBJ1-1,TRBV4-1,.,CASSQDSFRAFF,TGCGCCAGCAGCCAAGATTCATTCCGGGCTTTCTTT
.,TRBJ2-2,TRBV29-1,.,CSVERRGGTGELFF,TGCAGCGTTGAAAGGAGGGGGGGAACCGGGGAGCTGTTTTTT
.,TRBJ2-1,TRBV13,TRBD1,CASSSRGLLGNEQFF,TGTGCCAGCAGCTCCAGGGGGCTCCTAGGGAATGAGCAGTTCTTC
.,TRBJ2-7,TRBV7-9,.,CASSNNRLPYEQYF,TGTGCCAGCAGCAATAACAGGTTACCCTACGAGCAGTACTTC
.,TRBJ1-2,TRBV18,.,CASSPSGQELNYGYTF,TGTGCCAGCTCACCAAGTGGTCAGGAATTAAACTATGGCTACACCTTC
.,TRBJ2-1,TRBV14,.,CASSQVRGEQFF,TGTGCCAGCAGCCAAGTTCGGGGGGAGCAGTTCTTC
.,TRBJ1-5,TRBV2,.,CASSDRLGTYNQPQHF,TGTGCCAGCAGTGATAGACTAGGGACCTACAATCAGCCCCAGCATTTT
.,TRBJ1-2,TRBV6-1,.,CASRPTENYGYTF,TGTGCCAGCAGACCGACTGAGAACTATGGCTACACCTTC
.,TRBJ2-7,TRBV5-4,TRBD1,CASSLQGASSYEQYF,TGTGCCAGCAGCTTGCAGGGGGCGAGCTCCTACGAGCAGTACTTC
.,TRBJ1-6,TRBV5-1,.,CASSLSGGGRDSPLHF,TGCGCCAGCAGCTTGTCTGGCGGAGGTAGGGATTCACCCCTCCACTTT
few,TRBJ2-2,TRBV5-1,TRBD2,CASSWDYGELFF,TGCGCCAGCAGCTGGGACTACGGGGAGCTGTTTTTT
.,TRBJ1-5,TRBV10-1,.,CANRPVDRRYSNQPQHF,TGCGCCAACCGCCCTGTCGACAGAAGATATAGCAATCAGCCCCAGCATTTT
.,TRBJ1-2,TRBV30,.,CAWSVLRRRVDGYTF,TGTGCCTGGAGTGTACTAAGGCGCAGGGTTGATGGCTACACCTTC
.,TRBJ2-7,TRBV5-6,.,CASSPGGSLSSYEQYF,TGTGCCAGCAGCCCTGGCGGCTCGCTGAGCTCCTACGAGCAGTACTTC
.,TRBJ1-6,TRBV6-9,.,CASGLAFTLHF,TGTGCCAGCGGCCTGGCCTTTACCCTCCACTTT
.,TRBJ1-1,TRBV6-6,TRBD1,CASSVRTGGLAEAFF,TGTGCCAGCAGTGTAAGGACAGGGGGCCTTGCTGAAGCTTTCTTT
once,TRBJ1-4,TRBV27,TRBD1,CASSPWTGSYLFF,TGTGCCAGCAGTCCCTGGACAGGGTCTTACCTGTTTTTT
.,TRBJ2-1,TRBV2,.,CASSELASVEQFF,TGTGCCAGCAGTGAACTAGCGTCGGTTGAGCAGTTCTTC
.,TRBJ1-2,TRBV6-1,.,CASSDGGLSYGYTF,TGTGCCAGCAGTGACGGGGGACTTTCCTATGGCTACACCTTC
.,TRBJ2-2,TRBV7-3,.,CASSSQGTGELFF,TGTGCCAGCAGCTCCCAGGGTACCGGGGAGCTGTTTTTT
few,TRBJ2-5,TRBV30,TRBD2,CAWSSGLAGGETQYF,TGTGCCTGGAGCTCGGGACTAGCGGGGGGAGAGACCCAGTACTTC
.,TRBJ2-3,TRBV10-3,TRBD2,CAISELRLAASTDTQYF,TGTGCCATCAGTGAATTGAGACTAGCCGCTAGCACAGATACGCAGTATTTT